This TCR beta chain was documented in a study of CD4 T cells in relation to SARS-CoV-2 and coronaviruses (dated by TCRdb to the early 2020s). As for the study more broadly: Using patient-derived lymphoblastoid cell lines, the shared crossreactive spike epitopes were mapped to their HLA restriction. Samples from a few pre-COVID donors and the naive versus memory experiments were sequenced with the Adaptive Biotechnologies TCR-sequencing kit; other data were Illumina-based. The study assessed, at the TCR clonotype level, memory CD4+ T cell crossreactivity between SARS-CoV-2 and common cold coronavirus spike proteins. A different, Illumina-based TCR-beta assay was used to sequence expansion assays from other donors in the study.

Measured from the cysteine to the phenylalanine, the CDR3 is 14 residues long. Only the CDR3 portion is preserved as DNA: 42 bases, with reading frame beginning at the first base. CDR1 and CDR2, per the germline V gene (reference sequence), are LNHDA and SQIVND. Deletion took 2 bases off V and 9 bases off J, with a span of 16 bases between the germline ends. CD4+ T cells from unexposed donors were collected before the COVID-19 pandemic (2011-2018). To separate naive from memory CD4+ T cells, cryopreserved PBMCs first underwent CD4 enrichment and then EasySep naive CD4+ T cell enrichment. Leukapheresis product for the unexposed donors was bought commercially. Ficoll-Paque PLUS gradient centrifugation was used to isolate PBMCs from either whole blood or leukapheresis product. PBMCs were either cryopreserved at -140 degrees C or used fresh in the expansion assay. The QIAamp Micro DNA Kit was used to extract genomic DNA from the CD4+ T cells.

DNA from uncultured naive and memory CD4+ T cells underwent immunoSEQ TCR-beta sequencing at deep resolution. Concerning the study's data processing: During preprocessing, nonproductive sequences were removed, along with CDR3s that did not begin with C, did not end with F or W, or were shorter than 7 amino acids. Cultured and uncultured naive and memory CD4+ repertoires were searched for previously identified spike- and CEF-reactive CDR3s. CDR3 homology was quantified as pairwise Levenshtein distance, calculated with the stringdist R package after three terminal residues were trimmed from each end. Held by TCRdb, this immuneACCESS table contains in-frame sequences only and omits some clones. Under half of the omission traces to an unresolved V gene where checked; the cause of the rest is unknown. V, J and clone size derive from that table, while D and trimming were established from the DNA sequence. The sample table holds some 68,000 clones, of which approximately 93% were seen once. Of the sample, under 0.25% falls within the top ten clones.

For this clone: Its binding antigen is unknown. No quality values exist for individual bases; no much larger clone is one base distant.

Beyond this particular receptor, the publication reports: Naive versus memory sequencing indicated that memory recall responses, rather than primary responses primed during culture, are detected by the assay. No donor contributed both pre-pandemic and post-infection samples, which limited tracing the source of pre-existing responses. Significantly weaker SARS-CoV-2-driven expansion was shown by crossreactive clones than by monoreactive clones, consistent with antigenic imprinting. Since the crossreactivity analysis centred on spike protein, crossreactivity against other viral proteins was not assessed. In roughly two thirds of donors, memory CD4+ clonotypes turned up that crossrecognized SARS-CoV-2 and at least one common cold coronavirus spike. The study was limited by small numbers of patients and tested TCRs.

The sample consisted of naive CD4+ T cells from PBMCs. This specimen's cell subset or site label, per the study, means: naive CD4+ T cells isolated by negative enrichment. In this chain, TRBV19 is recombined with TRBJ1-2; confidence is insufficient to name the D gene. This receptor was identified in a human donor in good health. The bases read TGTGCCAGTAGTATACCCGGGATCCCAATCAGCTACACCTTC. Translated, this gives CASSIPGIPISYTF. This CDR3, with the reference TRBV19 and TRBJ1-2 proteins standing in past its ends, gives the full variable domain DGGITQSPKYLFRKEGQNVTLSCEQNLNHDAMYWYRQDPGQGLRLIYYSQIVNDFQKGDIAEGYSVSREKKESFPLTVTSAQKNPTAFYLCASSIPGIPISYTFGSGTRLTVV.